This entry concerns a single T cell receptor beta chain. Its antigen is currently unknown. The sample has other DNA sequences that encode this CDR3 too. This sample is part of a study of circulating and synovial CD4+ cells in juvenile arthritis. Study outcomes and limitations: Vbeta family usage analysis did not detect the pathogenic-like versus bulk difference.

V was clipped by 3 bases and J by 5 bases, with 20 bases between them. Germline V gene data show CDR1 as MGHRA and CDR2 as YSYEKL. The CDR3 is 18 amino acids. Sequencing was performed with immunoSEQ multiplex PCR; in TCRdb, only in-frame clones are kept and a portion is missing. The table has about 3,600 clones, roughly 79% seen once. V is TRBV4-1 and J is TRBJ1-6; TRBD1 might be the D (5 bases). This sequence originates from a human donor with juvenile idiopathic arthritis. Specimen: CD4+ T cells from synovial fluid. The CDR3: CASSHRARGGENNSPLHF. The CDR3 DNA sequence: TGCGCCAGCAGCCACCGAGCAAGGGGAGGGGAGAATAATTCACCCCTCCACTTT.